The next 29 T cell receptor beta chains were all read from a single sample in a study of CD8+ T cells in alopecia areata. Extracted RNA was reverse transcribed into cDNA, the sequencing template. The assay was immunoSEQ multiplex PCR, and TCRdb's table has in-frame clones only and misses some. The repertoire includes 130,000 or so clones, around 49% of them detected once, and 15% to 20% sits in the top ten. Sample: CD8+ T cells sorted from blood, taken at week 0. The receptors here all came from a human donor with alopecia areata.

J is TRBJ2-1 and V is TRBV13; D gene unclear. The length of the CDR3 is 14 residues. Germline V gene sequence: CDR1 PRHDT, CDR2 FYEKMQ (reference sequence). V was shortened by 4 bases and J by 0 bases, with 7 bases between the two germline ends. Here the CDR3 reads CASSSPDSYNEQFF. The CDR3 DNA follows: TGTGCCAGCAGCTCCCCCGACTCCTACAATGAGCAGTTCTTC.

This clone occurred a few times. The chain carries TRBV29-1 and TRBJ2-1, with TRBD2 matching 9 bases. This CDR3 comprises 14 residues. V dropped 3 bases and J dropped 4; count of bases not matched to a gene: 4. Germline V lookup: CDR1 SQVTM, CDR2 ANQGSEA. The DNA for the CDR3 is TGCAGCGTTGATTGGCTAGCGGGGTACAATGAGCAGTTCTTC. Encoded protein: CSVDWLAGYNEQFF.

This rearrangement joins TRBV12-5 to TRBJ2-5; TRBD2 might be the D (5 bases). The V end was cut by 2 bases, the J end by 5 bases, with 12 bases between. This CDR3 comprises 14 residues. Germline values: CDR1 LGHNT, CDR2 FRNRAP. The CDR3 here is CASGLTRSTETQYF. In DNA, the CDR3 is TGTGCTAGTGGTTTGACTAGGTCAACGGAGACCCAGTACTTC.

The J gene is TRBJ1-1, the V gene TRBV7-2, with TRBD1 matching 7 bases. The germline gives CDR1 SGHTA, CDR2 FQGNSA. There are 13 residues in the CDR3. The J segment lost 4 bases and the V segment lost 9 bases, leaving 8 bases of the junction unmatched. The DNA for the CDR3 is TGTGCCAGTGGGGCAGGGGGTGGCACTGAAGCTTTCTTT. Residues: CASGAGGGTEAFF.

V usage is TRBV5-6 and J usage is TRBJ1-1; TRBD1 matches at 7 bases. The CDR3 extends over 14 amino acids. V was pared by 2 bases and J by 5 bases, with 6 bases of the junction left unmatched. The germline gives CDR1 SGHDT, CDR2 YYEEEE. The CDR3 here is CASSLEGAWTEAFF. The DNA of the CDR3 is TGTGCCAGCAGCTTAGAGGGGGCGTGGACTGAAGCTTTCTTT. Together with reference TRBV5-6 and TRBJ1-1, the CDR3 gives the full variable domain: DAGVTQSPTHLIKTRGQQVTLRCSPKSGHDTVSWYQQALGQGPQFIFQYYEEEERQRGNFPDRFSGHQFPNYSSELNVNALLLGDSALYLCASSLEGAWTEAFFGQGTRLTVV.

Note on this clone: This sample includes further DNA sequences coding for the same CDR3. The rearrangement links TRBV30 to TRBJ1-1; D is ambiguous. The CDR3 loop spans 12 amino acids. Trimming removed 4 bases from V and 0 bases from J, with 6 bases in between. Germline loops: CDR1 GTSNPN, CDR2 SVGIG (reference sequence). CDR3 in amino acids: CAWNPVNTEAFF. DNA for the CDR3: TGTGCCTGGAACCCAGTGAACACTGAAGCTTTCTTT.

The rearrangement uses TRBV4-1 and TRBJ2-7; 7 positions agree with TRBD2. CDR3 length equals 14 residues. Germline V CDR1 and CDR2: MGHRA, YSYEKL. The V segment lost 1 base and the J segment 3 bases; nucleotides outside the gene matches: 3. In nucleotides, the CDR3 is TGCGCCAGCAGCCAAGTGGGGAGGGGCTACGAGCAGTACTTC. It specifies CASSQVGRGYEQYF.

V and J are TRBV27 and TRBJ2-1; maybe TRBD2 (6 bases). CDR1 is MNHEY and CDR2 is SMNVEV in the germline V gene (reference sequence). The CDR3 is 16 residues long. Trimming pared 1 base from V and 2 bases from J, leaving 12 bases between. CDR3 amino acids: CASSLYGGAPYNEQFF. The CDR3 DNA reads as TGTGCCAGCAGTTTATACGGCGGGGCCCCCTACAATGAGCAGTTCTTC.

The V and J genes are TRBV27 and TRBJ1-2; D gene uncertain. The V and J ends lost 6 bases and 6 bases respectively, with 20 bases between them. This CDR3 is 15 amino acids long. Germline V gives CDR1 MNHEY, CDR2 SMNVEV (reference sequence). The CDR3 region is CASRDGVKGLNGYTF. The CDR3 nucleotides read TGTGCCAGCAGAGATGGGGTCAAGGGTCTAAATGGCTACACCTTC.

This clone was observed a handful of times. The genes are TRBV7-8 and TRBJ2-5; a possible D gene is TRBD2 (5 bases). Trimming stripped 4 bases from V and 5 bases from J, with 17 bases between. CDR1 and CDR2 from the germline V gene are SGHVS and FQNEAQ. The length of the CDR3 is 15 residues. The CDR3 nucleotides are TGTGCCAGCAGCTCCATTTTTAGCGTGGGGGAGACCCAGTACTTC. This codes for CASSSIFSVGETQYF.

The chain is built from TRBV5-6 and TRBJ2-5, with D maybe TRBD1 (5 bases). The ends were cut back, 4 bases at V and 5 bases at J, with 15 bases in the middle. The CDR3 extends over 14 amino acids. The V gene's germline CDR1 is SGHDT and CDR2 YYEEEE. CDR3 bases: TGTGCCAGCAGCCCCCCCCAGGGTTTCGAGACCCAGTACTTC. It yields the protein CASSPPQGFETQYF.

The CDR3 here is CASSPPIGESPLHF. The CDR3 coding sequence is TGTGCCAGCAGCCCCCCGATCGGGGAGTCGCCCCTCCACTTT. This chain uses TRBV7-9 with TRBJ1-6; D call uncertain. CDR1 is SEHNR, CDR2 FQNEAQ, per germline (reference sequence). The CDR3 spans 14 residues. Trimming pared 5 bases from V and 13 bases from J, leaving 18 bases between.

This clone has more than one count but fewer than ten. This chain joins TRBV9 and TRBJ2-5, with 13 bases that match TRBD2. The V gene end was trimmed by 5 bases and the J gene end by 3 bases; junction bases not matched to a gene: 4. Germline V CDR1 and CDR2: SGDLS, YYNGEE. This CDR3 is built from 15 residues. CDR3 sequence reads: CASSWTSGGEETQYF. CDR3 nucleotide sequence: TGTGCCAGCAGTTGGACTAGCGGGGGAGAAGAGACCCAGTACTTC.

The chain uses TRBV6-5 and TRBJ2-7, with TRBD1 matching 8 bases. The germline CDR1 and CDR2 sequences are MNHEY and SVGAGI. V shed 0 bases and J 2 bases; nucleotides not matched to a gene: 3. CDR3 length equals 15 residues. CDR3 nucleotides: TGTGCCAGCAGTTACTCGGGACAGGATACCTACGAGCAGTACTTC. This encodes CASSYSGQDTYEQYF.

The rearrangement joins TRBV7-6 to TRBJ1-2; no clear D. The germline V and J ends were trimmed by 1 base and 1 base, with 13 bases remaining between them. The CDR3 length is 16 residues. Germline CDR1 is SGHVS and CDR2 is FNYEAQ. The CDR3: CASSLGAESNNYGYTF. The CDR3 coding sequence is TGTGCCAGCAGCTTAGGTGCGGAGAGCAATAACTATGGCTACACCTTC.

The chain uses TRBV27 and TRBJ1-2; TRBD1 matches at 8 bases. The CDR3 has 14 residues. Germline V gene sequence: CDR1 MNHEY, CDR2 SMNVEV (reference sequence). After removal of 4 bases from V and 4 bases from J, the junction contained 5 bases not matched to a gene. The CDR3 nucleotides read TGTGCCAGCAGTTCCCTCGACAGGGGCTATGGCTACACCTTC. This sequence encodes CASSSLDRGYGYTF.

Details on this clone: The same CDR3 arises from other DNA sequences in this sample as well. The V and J genes are TRBV6-5 and TRBJ2-5; 7 bases line up with TRBD2. V lost 5 bases, J lost 5 bases, and 2 bases stayed unmatched. There are 12 residues in the CDR3. The germline gives CDR1 MNHEY, CDR2 SVGAGI. DNA for the CDR3: TGTGCCAGCAGTCCCGGGGGGGAGACCCAGTACTTC. The encoded protein is CASSPGGETQYF.

The chain carries TRBV27 and TRBJ1-1; D might be TRBD1 (6 bases). Trimming took 6 bases from V and 0 from J, leaving 8 bases between them. The CDR3 consists of 13 residues. The germline V gene encodes CDR1 MNHEY and CDR2 SMNVEV (reference sequence). This chain's CDR3 is CASSWTVNTEAFF. CDR3 DNA sequence: TGTGCCAGCAGCTGGACAGTGAACACTGAAGCTTTCTTT.

The chain links TRBV27 to TRBJ2-7; D is unresolved. Trimming took off 4 bases at V and 5 bases at J, with 6 bases between the two ends. Germline assignment: CDR1 MNHEY and CDR2 SMNVEV (reference sequence). This CDR3 is built from 11 residues. CDR3 sequence: CASSSGHEQYF. CDR3 sequence (DNA): TGTGCCAGCAGTTCCGGTCACGAGCAGTACTTC.

This clone was recorded a few times. The chain is built from TRBV27 and TRBJ1-5; 8 nucleotides align to TRBD1. The CDR3 spans 14 residues. The germline gives CDR1 MNHEY, CDR2 SMNVEV (reference sequence). The trim removed 5 bases at V and 2 bases at J, leaving 2 bases unmatched. The CDR3 reads CASSTQGGNQPQHF. The DNA for the CDR3 is TGTGCCAGCAGTACACAGGGGGGCAATCAGCCCCAGCATTTT.

The J gene is TRBJ1-2, the V gene TRBV9; D remains ambiguous. V shed 3 bases and J shed 6 bases, with 15 bases lying between them. The germline V gene has CDR1 SGDLS and CDR2 YYNGEE. This CDR3 region has 14 residues. CDR3 loop: CASSALQGLDGYTF. The DNA for the CDR3 is TGTGCCAGCAGCGCCCTACAAGGGTTAGATGGCTACACCTTC.

The rearrangement links TRBV9 to TRBJ2-1; D tentatively reads TRBD1 or TRBD2 (5 bases each). This CDR3 has 14 amino acids. V was trimmed by 4 bases and J by 5 bases, leaving 13 bases between them. Germline V CDR1 and CDR2: SGDLS, YYNGEE. CDR3 amino acids: CASSPRDGDNEQFF. CDR3 nucleotides: TGTGCCAGCAGCCCCAGGGACGGCGACAATGAGCAGTTCTTC. Looking up the rest from reference TRBV9 and TRBJ2-1 gives the full variable domain: DSGVTQTPKHLITATGQRVTLRCSPRSGDLSVYWYQQSLDQGLQFLIQYYNGEERAKGNILERFSAQQFPDLHSELNLSSLELGDSALYFCASSPRDGDNEQFFGPGTRLTVL.

The rearrangement joins TRBV7-9 to TRBJ1-2; the match to TRBD1 covers 7 bases. Germline values: CDR1 SEHNR, CDR2 FQNEAQ (reference sequence). V lost 8 bases, J lost 4 bases, and 4 bases stayed unmatched. The CDR3 spans 12 residues. CDR3 in amino acids: CASSDRLYGYTF. The CDR3 DNA reads as TGTGCCAGCTCGGACAGGCTCTATGGCTACACCTTC.

The gene calls are TRBV6-5 and TRBJ1-2, with D uncertain. CDR1 and CDR2 (germline): MNHEY, SVGAGI. Trimming stripped 5 bases from V and 0 bases from J, with 13 bases between. The CDR3 is made up of 15 amino acids. CDR3 sequence reads: CASSHPSEANYGYTF. CDR3 bases: TGTGCCAGCAGTCACCCCAGCGAAGCTAACTATGGCTACACCTTC.

This chain connects TRBV6-6 to TRBJ2-3; the match to TRBD2 covers 8 bases. J lost 3 bases, V lost 11 bases, and 10 bases had no gene match. The length of the CDR3 is 14 residues. The germline gives CDR1 MNHNY, CDR2 SVGAGI (reference sequence). CDR3 loop: CACGSGDGTDTQYF. The CDR3 region has the DNA TGTGCCTGCGGTAGCGGGGACGGAACAGATACGCAGTATTTT.

DNA of the CDR3: TGCGCCAGCAGCGTGCACAAGAACACTGAAGCTTTCTTT. Amino acid sequence: CASSVHKNTEAFF. The chain joins TRBV4-3 to TRBJ1-1; D remains ambiguous. V lost 5 bases and J 1 base, leaving 8 bases between the germline ends. Germline CDR1 reads LGHNA; CDR2 reads YSLEER. CDR3 length: 13 residues.

The chain recombines TRBV7-2 with TRBJ2-3; a weak D match, TRBD1 (6 bases). Trimming pared 1 base from V and 1 base from J, leaving 6 bases between. Per germline, CDR1 SGHTA and CDR2 FQGNSA. The CDR3 consists of 14 residues. CDR3 loop: CASSLGGRTDTQYF. The CDR3 coding sequence is TGTGCCAGCAGCTTAGGGGGGCGCACAGATACGCAGTATTTT. Complete variable domain (other parts from reference TRBV7-2 and TRBJ2-3): GAGVSQSPSNKVTEKGKDVELRCDPISGHTALYWYRQSLGQGLEFLIYFQGNSAPDKSGLPSDRFSAERTGGSVSTLTIQRTQQEDSAVYLCASSLGGRTDTQYFGPGTRLTVL.

J is TRBJ1-2 and V is TRBV27; 12 nucleotides agree with TRBD1. This CDR3 contains 15 residues. V was pared by 5 bases and J by 8 bases, with 9 bases of the junction left unmatched. The germline gives CDR1 MNHEY, CDR2 SMNVEV (reference sequence). CDR3 residues: CASSTRDRGLEGYTF. The CDR3 region has the DNA TGTGCCAGCAGTACCCGGGACAGGGGGCTCGAAGGCTACACCTTC.

This clone came up a few times. The chain links TRBV7-6 to TRBJ2-7; TRBD2 matches at 10 bases. Germline V CDR1 and CDR2: SGHVS, FNYEAQ. J lost 2 bases, V lost 2 bases, and 9 bases had no gene match. The CDR3 extends over 17 amino acids. The CDR3 sequence is CASSLNPLAGPTYEQYF. The DNA of the CDR3 is TGTGCCAGCAGCTTAAACCCACTAGCGGGGCCAACCTACGAGCAGTACTTC.